This T cell receptor (beta chain) was profiled in a study of naive and memory T cell subsets. General study points: Over 90% of naive TCR sequences appeared only once after error correction, unlike memory subsets.

This clonotype was counted only a few times. Its antigen is as yet unknown. Both TRBC1 and TRBC2 were covered by a beta constant-region primer of two equimolar oligonucleotides. A 12-nucleotide UMI and the SP2 primer were added to the cDNA 3' end by oligonucleotide ligation. Each CDR3 protein gets one entry after TCRdb re-called the UMI-ligation and nested PCR reads with MiXCR. The top ten clones hold roughly 20% of a sample with about 21,000 distinct CDR3 sequences, around 10% of them seen once. V dropped 0 bases and J dropped 7 bases, with 19 bases sitting between them. The CDR3 has 17 amino acids. CDR1 is WSHSY and CDR2 is SAAADI in the germline V gene. After the first PCR, alpha and beta chain libraries were processed separately. Four subsets defined by CD45RA and CD27 were sorted after CD3, CD4, CD8 and live/dead staining.

The genes are TRBV10-2 and TRBJ2-1; D ambiguous. The sequence came from a human donor in good health. Sequenced sample: central memory CD8+ T cells from blood. CDR3 loop: CASSESLAAPRMNEQFF. The CDR3 nucleotides read TGCGCCAGCAGTGAGTCGTTGGCAGCCCCCAGGATGAATGAGCAGTTCTTC.